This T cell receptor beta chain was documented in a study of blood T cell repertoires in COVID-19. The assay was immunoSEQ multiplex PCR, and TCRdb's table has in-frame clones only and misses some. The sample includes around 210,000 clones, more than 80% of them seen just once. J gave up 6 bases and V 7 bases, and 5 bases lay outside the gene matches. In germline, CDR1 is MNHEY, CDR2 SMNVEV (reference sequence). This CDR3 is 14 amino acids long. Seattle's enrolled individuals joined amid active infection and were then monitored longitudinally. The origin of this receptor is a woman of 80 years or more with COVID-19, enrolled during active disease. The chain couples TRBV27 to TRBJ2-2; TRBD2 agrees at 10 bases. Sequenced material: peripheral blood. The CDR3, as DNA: TGTGCCAGCATTAATCTAGCGGGAGCCGGGGAGCTGTTTTTT. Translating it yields CASINLAGAGELFF.